These T cell receptor beta chains were read from a single sample in a study of T cells in Graves' hyperthyroidism and ophthalmopathy. TCRdb recomputed calls from the multiplex PCR reads with MiXCR, one row per CDR3 protein. The data show about 400,000 distinct CDR3 sequences, roughly 13% seen once. The sequenced sample consisted of blood. The receptor set was obtained from a woman younger than 30 with Graves' hyperthyroidism. The CDR3 runs from the conserved cysteine through the conserved F or W. Each record gives: CDR3 protein, V gene, J gene.

CDR3aa: CASSYRGTGELFF
v_gene: TRBV6-5
j_gene: TRBJ2-2

CDR3aa: CASSVVGTPLYGYTF
v_gene: TRBV9
j_gene: TRBJ1-2

CDR3aa: CASSFRPPAGTGANVLTF
v_gene: TRBV7-8
j_gene: TRBJ2-6

CDR3aa: CASSRGQGNYGYTF
v_gene: TRBV5-1
j_gene: TRBJ1-2

CDR3aa: CASRPLAGGLSYEQYF
v_gene: TRBV28
j_gene: TRBJ2-7

CDR3aa: CASSPQTGAETQYF
v_gene: TRBV5-1
j_gene: TRBJ2-5

CDR3aa: CSGEGDSNQPQHF
v_gene: TRBV20-1
j_gene: TRBJ1-5

CDR3aa: CAISESGQIEGPPLHF
v_gene: TRBV10-3
j_gene: TRBJ1-6

CDR3aa: CASSQDRSRRAVGTGELFF
v_gene: TRBV4-2
j_gene: TRBJ2-2

CDR3aa: CASSSGGQFGEKLFF
v_gene: TRBV5-5
j_gene: TRBJ1-4

CDR3aa: CASSFFRGGATGELFF
v_gene: TRBV11-2
j_gene: TRBJ2-2

CDR3aa: CASSWAGGVNSGNTIYF
v_gene: TRBV5-5
j_gene: TRBJ1-3

CDR3aa: CASSSGTPYGYTF
v_gene: TRBV28
j_gene: TRBJ1-2

CDR3aa: CATDWGDTQYF
v_gene: TRBV24-1
j_gene: TRBJ2-3

CDR3aa: CASSLARPSPTRETQYF
v_gene: TRBV7-9
j_gene: TRBJ2-5

CDR3aa: CASSLKAGGEKLFF
v_gene: TRBV5-6
j_gene: TRBJ1-4

CDR3aa: CASSERRGSMNTEAFF
v_gene: TRBV6-1
j_gene: TRBJ1-1

CDR3aa: CASSLFGGGLLSGNTIYF
v_gene: TRBV28
j_gene: TRBJ1-3

CDR3aa: CASSLGPGTGDTEAFF
v_gene: TRBV7-9
j_gene: TRBJ1-1

CDR3aa: CATSRDPGTGYEQFF
v_gene: TRBV15
j_gene: TRBJ2-1

CDR3aa: CASATGRYYEQYF
v_gene: TRBV12-3/TRBV12-4
j_gene: TRBJ2-7

CDR3aa: CSASPPWLAGKVNEQFF
v_gene: TRBV20-1
j_gene: TRBJ2-1

CDR3aa: CASSQRGGGTGELFF
v_gene: TRBV3-1
j_gene: TRBJ2-2

CDR3aa: CASSSDRGLRVEKLFF
v_gene: TRBV28
j_gene: TRBJ1-4

CDR3aa: CASSSRIAGVINEQFF
v_gene: TRBV7-9
j_gene: TRBJ2-1

CDR3aa: CASGTSGGGWQETQYF
v_gene: TRBV12-3/TRBV12-4
j_gene: TRBJ2-5